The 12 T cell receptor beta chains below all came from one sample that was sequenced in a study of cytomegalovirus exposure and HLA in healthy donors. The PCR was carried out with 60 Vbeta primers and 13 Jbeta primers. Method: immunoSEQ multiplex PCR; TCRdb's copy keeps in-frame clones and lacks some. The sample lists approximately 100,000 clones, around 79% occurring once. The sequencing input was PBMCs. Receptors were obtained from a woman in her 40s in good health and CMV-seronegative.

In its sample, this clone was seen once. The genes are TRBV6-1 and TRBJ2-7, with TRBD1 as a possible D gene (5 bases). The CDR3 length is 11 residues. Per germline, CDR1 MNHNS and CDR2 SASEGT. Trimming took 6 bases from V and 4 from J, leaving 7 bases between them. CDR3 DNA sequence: TGTGCCAGCAGGCAGGGTTACGAGCAGTACTTC. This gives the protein CASRQGYEQYF.

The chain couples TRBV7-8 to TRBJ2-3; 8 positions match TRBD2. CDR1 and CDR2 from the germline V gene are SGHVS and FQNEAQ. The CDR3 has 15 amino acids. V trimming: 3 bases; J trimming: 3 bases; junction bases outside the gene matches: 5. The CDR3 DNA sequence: TGTGCCAGCAGCTTGATGGCGGGAGGAACAGATACGCAGTATTTT. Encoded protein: CASSLMAGGTDTQYF.

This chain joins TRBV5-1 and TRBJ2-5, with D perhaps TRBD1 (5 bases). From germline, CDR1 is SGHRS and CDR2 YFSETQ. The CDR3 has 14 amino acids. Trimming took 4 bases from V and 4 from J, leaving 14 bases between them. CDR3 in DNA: TGCGCCAGCAGCGCAGGATGGGGCGGAGAGACCCAGTACTTC. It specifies CASSAGWGGETQYF.

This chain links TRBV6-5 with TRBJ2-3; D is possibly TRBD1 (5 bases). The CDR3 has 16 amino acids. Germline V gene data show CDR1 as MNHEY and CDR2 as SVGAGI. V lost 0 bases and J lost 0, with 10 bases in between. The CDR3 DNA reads TGTGCCAGCAGTTACTCGGGGAAGGGGAGCACAGATACGCAGTATTTT. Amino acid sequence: CASSYSGKGSTDTQYF.

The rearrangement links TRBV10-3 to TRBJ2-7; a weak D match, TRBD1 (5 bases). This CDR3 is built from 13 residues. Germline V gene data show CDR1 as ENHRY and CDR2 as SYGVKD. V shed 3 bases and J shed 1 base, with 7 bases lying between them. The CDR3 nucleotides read TGTGCCATCAGTGAAGGGGTTTCCTACGAGCAGTACTTC. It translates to CAISEGVSYEQYF.

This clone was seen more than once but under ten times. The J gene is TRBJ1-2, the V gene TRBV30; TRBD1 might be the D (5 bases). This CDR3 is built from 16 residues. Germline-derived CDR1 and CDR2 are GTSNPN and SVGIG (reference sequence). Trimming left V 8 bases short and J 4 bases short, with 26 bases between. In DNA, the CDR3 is TGTGCCCCCCCCGACGGGGGTCGGGCCTATGGCTATGGCTACACCTTC. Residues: CAPPDGGRAYGYGYTF. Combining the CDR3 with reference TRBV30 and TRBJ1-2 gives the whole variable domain SQTIHQWPATLVQPVGSPLSLECTVEGTSNPNLYWYRQAAGRGLQLLFYSVGIGQISSEVPQNLSASRPQDRQFILSSKKLLLSDSGFYLCAPPDGGRAYGYGYTFGSGTRLTVV.

CDR3 sequence: CAIWDRGDYGYTF. CDR3 in DNA: TGTGCCATCTGGGACAGGGGCGACTATGGCTACACCTTC. V gene TRBV10-3 combines with J gene TRBJ1-2; TRBD1 matches at 10 bases. The germline V gene encodes CDR1 ENHRY and CDR2 SYGVKD. The CDR3 contains 13 residues. J lost 3 bases, V lost 8 bases, and 3 bases had no gene match.

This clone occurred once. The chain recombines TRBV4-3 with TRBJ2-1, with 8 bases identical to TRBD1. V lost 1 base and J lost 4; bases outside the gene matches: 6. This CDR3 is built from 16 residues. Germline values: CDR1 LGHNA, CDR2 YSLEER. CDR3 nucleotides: TGCGCCAGCAGCCAAGTAAATGGACAGGGTTACAATGAGCAGTTCTTC. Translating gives CASSQVNGQGYNEQFF.

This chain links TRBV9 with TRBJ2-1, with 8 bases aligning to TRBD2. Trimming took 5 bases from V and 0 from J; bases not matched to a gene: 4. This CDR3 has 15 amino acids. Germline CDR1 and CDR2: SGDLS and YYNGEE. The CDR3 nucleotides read TGTGCCAGCAGTCGTACTAGCGGCTCCTACAATGAGCAGTTCTTC. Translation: CASSRTSGSYNEQFF.

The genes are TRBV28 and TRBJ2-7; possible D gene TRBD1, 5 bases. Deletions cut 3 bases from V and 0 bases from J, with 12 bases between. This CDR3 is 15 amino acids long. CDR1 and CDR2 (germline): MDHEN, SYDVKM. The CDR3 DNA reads TGTGCCAGCAGTTTGGTGGGTGACAGCTCCTACGAGCAGTACTTC. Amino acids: CASSLVGDSSYEQYF.

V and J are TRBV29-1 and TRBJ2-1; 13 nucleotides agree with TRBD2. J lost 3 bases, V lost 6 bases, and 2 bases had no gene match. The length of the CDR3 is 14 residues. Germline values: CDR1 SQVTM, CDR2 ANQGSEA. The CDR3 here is CSVLAGGGYNEQFF. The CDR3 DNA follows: TGCAGCGTACTAGCGGGAGGGGGCTACAATGAGCAGTTCTTC.

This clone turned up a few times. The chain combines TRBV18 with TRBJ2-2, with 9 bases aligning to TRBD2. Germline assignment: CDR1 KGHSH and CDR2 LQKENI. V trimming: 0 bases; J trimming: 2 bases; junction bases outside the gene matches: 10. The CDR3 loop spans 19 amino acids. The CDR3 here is CASSPPKWVAGDNTGELFF. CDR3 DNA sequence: TGTGCCAGCTCACCACCTAAGTGGGTAGCGGGGGACAACACCGGGGAGCTGTTTTTT.